This is a list of T cell receptor beta chains from one sample in a study of blood T cell repertoires in COVID-19. Method: immunoSEQ multiplex PCR; TCRdb's copy keeps in-frame clones and lacks some. The table lists around 70,000 clones, roughly three quarters of them singletons. Sequencing was performed on peripheral blood. Receptor source: a man between 65 and 80 years old with acute or convalescent COVID-19. CDR3s include the opening cysteine and the closing phenylalanine or tryptophan.

V gene	CDR3 protein
TRBV5-8	CASSLLGAGTGELFF
TRBV28	CASSLRRELVYEQYF
TRBV14	CASSQDRGRSGEQYF
TRBV2	CAAGIQGDIQYF
TRBV7-9	CASSLAGDQPQHF
TRBV5-6	CASSLGFRDRAYQPQHF
TRBV24-1	CATSPTQGTATYNEQFF
TRBV4-3	CASSPGQGYEKLFF
TRBV7-8	CASSFAERESYEQYF
TRBV7-3	CASMVAGANEQFF
TRBV27	CASSSGTGGVQPQHF
TRBV3-1/TRBV3-2	CASSQPNRGTEAFF
TRBV12-3/TRBV12-4	CASTRDSAKTQYF
TRBV7-9	CASSPSGSSYNEQFF
TRBV6-5	CASIGGLAGDGELFF
TRBV18	CASSPQPGGDRSGGYTF
TRBV7-3	CASSPGTGSEKLFF
TRBV19	CASSIGSGSVSQPQHF
TRBV7-9	CASTNRGTANTEAFF
TRBV11-2	CASFLGQAGTGSTEAFF
TRBV19	CASRKDRNSNQPQHF
TRBV3-1/TRBV3-2	CASSPWELDHEQFF
TRBV9	CASSTQGAANEKLFF
TRBV7-9	CASSPTLGGLFRMNTEAFF
TRBV18	CASSRAQTGTSYEQYF
TRBV9	CASSVLGLAGETQYF
TRBV5-1	CASSLGQVSSPLHF
TRBV19	CASSRRGTSFRGNTEAFF
TRBV11-2	CASSSGTSYGYTF
TRBV11-2	CASSLSLGQGFRGYTF